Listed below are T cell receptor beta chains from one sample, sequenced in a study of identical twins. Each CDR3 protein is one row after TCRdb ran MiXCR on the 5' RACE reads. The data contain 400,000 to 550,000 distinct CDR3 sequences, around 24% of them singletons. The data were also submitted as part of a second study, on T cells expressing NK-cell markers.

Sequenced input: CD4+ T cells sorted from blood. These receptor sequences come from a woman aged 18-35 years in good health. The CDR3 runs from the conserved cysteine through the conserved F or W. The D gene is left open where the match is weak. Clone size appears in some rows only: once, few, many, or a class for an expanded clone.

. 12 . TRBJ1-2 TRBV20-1 TGCAGTGCCTACAGGGTGAACTATGGCTACACCTTC CSAYRVNYGYTF
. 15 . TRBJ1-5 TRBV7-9 TGTGCCAGCAGCTTAGACCAGGGACTGTTTCAGCCCCAGCATTTT CASSLDQGLFQPQHF
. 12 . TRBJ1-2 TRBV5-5 TGTGCCAGCAGACCAGACACGGGCGGCTACACCTTC CASRPDTGGYTF
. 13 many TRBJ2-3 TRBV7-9 TGTGCCAGCAGCCCTGACCGCACAGATACGCAGTATTTT CASSPDRTDTQYF
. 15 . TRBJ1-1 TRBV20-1 TGCAGTGCTAGAGCCTCGGGGGGAGGGGCCACTGAAGCTTTCTTT CSARASGGGATEAFF
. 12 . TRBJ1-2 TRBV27 TGTGCCAGCGGTAACGGGTACTATGGCTACACCTTC CASGNGYYGYTF
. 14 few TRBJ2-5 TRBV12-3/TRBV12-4 TGTGCCAGCAGTTTTCCCCGGTACCAAGAGACCCAGTACTTC CASSFPRYQETQYF
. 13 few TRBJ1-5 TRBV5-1 TGCGCCAGCAGCTTGGCCGAAGGGGGTACCCAGCATTTT CASSLAEGGTQHF
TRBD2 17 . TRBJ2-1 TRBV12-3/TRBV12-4 TGTGCCAGCAGTTTACCTAGCGGGAGAGGTGGCTACAATGAGCAGTTCTTC CASSLPSGRGGYNEQFF
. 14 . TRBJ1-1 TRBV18 TGTGCCAGCTCAGACGCAGCGGGAAACACTGAAGCTTTCTTT CASSDAAGNTEAFF
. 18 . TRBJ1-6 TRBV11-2 TGTGCCAGCAGCTCCGGTGGGGGTCTCTTATCAGTGAATTCACCCCTCCACTTT CASSSGGGLLSVNSPLHF
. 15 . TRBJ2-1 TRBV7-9 TGTGCCAGCACCCCGAGGCGCGTGGGAGATAATGAGCAGTTCTTC CASTPRRVGDNEQFF
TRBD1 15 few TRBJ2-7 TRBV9 TGTGCCAGCAGCGTAGTCGGGGACAGGGCCTACGAGCAGTACTTC CASSVVGDRAYEQYF
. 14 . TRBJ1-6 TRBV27 TGTGCCAGCAGTTTCCCCTCCGAGTATTCACCCCTCCACTTT CASSFPSEYSPLHF
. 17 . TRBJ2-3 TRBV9 TGTGCCAGCAGCGAGGATGTTAGCAGAACTAGCACAGATACGCAGTATTTT CASSEDVSRTSTDTQYF
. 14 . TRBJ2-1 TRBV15 TGTGCCACCAGCGGAGACCCCAGGGGCAATGAGCAGTTCTTC CATSGDPRGNEQFF
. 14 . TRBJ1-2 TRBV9 TGTGCCAGCAGCGTAGGGTTGGGTAACTATGGCTACACCTTC CASSVGLGNYGYTF
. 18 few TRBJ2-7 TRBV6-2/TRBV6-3 TGTGCCAGCAGGAAAGAGAAAGCCACAGGCTGGTGGCCCTACGAGCAGTACTTC CASRKEKATGWWPYEQYF
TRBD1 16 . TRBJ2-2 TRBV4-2 TGTGCCAGCAGCCGCTCCGGGACAGAACACACCGGGGAGCTGTTTTTT CASSRSGTEHTGELFF
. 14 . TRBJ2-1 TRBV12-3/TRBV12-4 TGTGCCAGCAAGCCGTCGAGGGGAAACAATGAGCAGTTCTTC CASKPSRGNNEQFF
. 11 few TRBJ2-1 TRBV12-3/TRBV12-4 TGTGCCAGCAGTTTTGCGGGTGAGCAGTTCTTC CASSFAGEQFF
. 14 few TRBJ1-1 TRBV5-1 TGCGCCAGCAGCTTGGACACCGTGAACACTGAAGCTTTCTTT CASSLDTVNTEAFF
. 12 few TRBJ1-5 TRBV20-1 TGCAGTGCTAGTCAAGACGATCAGCCCCAGCATTTT CSASQDDQPQHF
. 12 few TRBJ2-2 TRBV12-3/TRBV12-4 TGTGCCAGCAAGTCGTCGACCCGGGAGCTGTTTTTT CASKSSTRELFF
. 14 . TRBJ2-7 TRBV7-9 TGTGCCAGCAGCTTGAGACAGGATTCCTACGAGCAGTACTTC CASSLRQDSYEQYF
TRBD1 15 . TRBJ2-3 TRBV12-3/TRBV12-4 TGTGCCAGCAGTCCACAACTCGGACAGGCAGATACGCAGTATTTT CASSPQLGQADTQYF
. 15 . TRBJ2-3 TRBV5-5 TGTGCCAGCAGTTTGGGGGGGCCTAGCACAGATACGCAGTATTTT CASSLGGPSTDTQYF
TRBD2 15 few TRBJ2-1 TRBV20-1 TGCAGTGCTAGACCACCGGGACTAGCGGGGTATGAGCAGTTCTTC CSARPPGLAGYEQFF
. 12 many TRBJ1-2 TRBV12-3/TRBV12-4 TGTGCCAGCAGTTTACAGGGTGGCGGCTACACCTTC CASSLQGGGYTF
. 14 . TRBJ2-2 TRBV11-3 TGTGCCAGCAGGCCACCCGTGGTGTCCGGGGAGCTGTTTTTT CASRPPVVSGELFF
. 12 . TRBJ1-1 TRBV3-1 TGTGCCAGCAGCGACAGAGACACTGAAGCTTTCTTT CASSDRDTEAFF